The clone carrying this T cell receptor (beta chain) was counted at least ten times. As yet, its antigen is unknown. These data belong to a study of HIV-infected patients and healthy controls. cDNA was made from approximately 500 ng RNA using alpha and beta constant primers. Alpha and beta chain libraries were made separately by chain-specific third strand synthesis with multiplexing indices. Via MiXCR, TCRdb re-called the 5' RACE reads, giving one row per CDR3 protein. The sample includes 10,000 to 11,000 distinct CDR3 sequences, 8.5% to 12% of them seen just once. Study-wide points: In healthy controls, MAIT alpha CDR3s were common; in HIV+ repertoires, severely depleted.

All unsorted peripheral T cells were captured because whole blood was used without fractionation. Enrolled donors were untreated HIV-infected adults about to begin antiretroviral therapy. The germline V and J ends were trimmed by 3 bases and 4 bases, with 7 bases remaining between them. This CDR3 comprises 12 residues. Germline V lookup: CDR1 DFQATT, CDR2 SNEGSKA (reference sequence). The V gene is TRBV20-1, the J gene TRBJ1-5; D ambiguous. The receptor was isolated from an adult with HIV infection. The input for sequencing was blood, taken before antiretroviral therapy. CDR3 sequence reads: CSARERNQPQHF. CDR3 DNA: TGCAGTGCTAGGGAGCGAAATCAGCCCCAGCATTTT.